This T cell receptor (beta chain) is drawn from a study of T cells in Graves' hyperthyroidism and ophthalmopathy. Study information: Blood from the periphery was taken at initial diagnosis, before any treatment. Study-wide results and limits: Separating ophthalmopathy from stable hyperthyroidism was achieved by a 13 V-J model. Expanded thyroid clonotypes (above 0.001) were mostly also found in blood.

TCR beta CDR3 regions were amplified from RNA transcripts. TCR CDR3 regions were first amplified by RT-PCR with HTBI primers. TCRdb called the multiplex PCR reads again in MiXCR, with one record for every CDR3 protein. The sample carries around 360,000 distinct CDR3 sequences, around 15% recorded once. For this clonotype: Its specificity is not known. Just one base apart from a much larger clone, this may be a read error.

In germline, CDR1 is MDHEN, CDR2 SYDVKM. The V and J ends lost 10 bases and 8 bases, in that order; junction bases with no gene match: 7. The CDR3 sequence is 13 residues long. The clonotype originates from a woman in her sixties or seventies with Graves' ophthalmopathy. Sample: blood. The rearrangement joins TRBV28 to TRBJ2-1; 11 nucleotides line up with TRBD2. CDR3 loop: CAILGSGRDEQFF. The CDR3 DNA reads TGTGCCATACTGGGTAGCGGGAGGGATGAGCAGTTCTTC.